The rows below give T cell receptor beta chains drawn from one sample of a study of post-analysis software for immune sequencing data. A single record per CDR3 protein comes from TCRdb applying MiXCR to the PCR reads. The sample has roughly 870,000 distinct CDR3 sequences; roughly 50% are singletons. The sequencing sample was made of blood. These receptors all come from a girl aged 5 to 17 with multiple sclerosis. The CDR3 runs from the conserved cysteine through the conserved F or W. A D gene is named only where the DNA matches it firmly. Only part of the rows carry a size: once, few, many, or a class if the clone is expanded.

TRBV28	TRBJ1-5	.	.	CASSDAVYQPQHF	TGTGCCAGCAGCGACGCGGTGTATCAGCCCCAGCATTTT
TRBV20-1	TRBJ2-2	TRBD1	.	CSARDRGQGNTGELFF	TGCAGTGCTAGAGATCGGGGACAGGGGAACACCGGGGAGCTGTTTTTT
TRBV7-9	TRBJ2-6	.	few	CASSPETGTMAGANVLTF	TGTGCCAGCAGCCCCGAGACAGGGACTATGGCAGGGGCCAACGTCCTGACTTTC
TRBV11-2	TRBJ2-7	TRBD1	.	CASRPDRGGQYF	TGTGCCAGCAGACCCGACAGGGGCGGGCAGTACTTC
TRBV7-9	TRBJ2-5	TRBD2	.	CASSSRTRLAGGAETQYF	TGTGCCAGCAGCTCAAGAACGAGACTAGCGGGAGGGGCTGAGACCCAGTACTTC
TRBV20-1	TRBJ2-7	.	.	CSARLESSYEQYF	TGCAGTGCTAGACTCGAAAGCTCCTACGAGCAGTACTTC
TRBV20-1	TRBJ2-3	TRBD2	.	CSASSWASGRTDTQYF	TGCAGTGCTAGCTCATGGGCTAGCGGGAGGACAGATACGCAGTATTTT
TRBV29-1	TRBJ1-2	.	few	CSVALSGYTF	TGCAGCGTAGCCCTCAGTGGCTACACCTTC
TRBV5-1	TRBJ2-1	.	.	CASSLARGPTGNEQFF	TGCGCCAGCAGCTTGGCCAGAGGCCCTACGGGCAATGAGCAGTTCTTC
TRBV7-3	TRBJ2-4	TRBD2	.	CASSLGILGLAPWNIQYF	TGTGCCAGCAGCTTAGGTATCCTGGGACTAGCGCCTTGGAACATTCAGTACTTC
TRBV5-1	TRBJ2-6	.	few	CASSLIAASGANVLTF	TGCGCCAGCAGCCTGATAGCGGCGTCTGGGGCCAACGTCCTGACTTTC
TRBV7-3	TRBJ2-4	.	.	CASSPKGGVGSKNIQYF	TGTGCCAGCAGCCCAAAGGGGGGTGTGGGGTCCAAAAACATTCAGTACTTC
TRBV5-6	TRBJ2-5	.	few	CASSLGQQTQYF	TGTGCCAGCAGCTTGGGACAACAGACCCAGTACTTC
TRBV20-1	TRBJ2-3	TRBD1	.	CSAQGETGGPDTQYF	TGCAGTGCCCAGGGGGAGACAGGGGGCCCAGATACGCAGTATTTT
TRBV5-6	TRBJ2-3	.	.	CASSLLQGSSTDTQYF	TGTGCCAGCAGTTTACTACAGGGATCTAGCACAGATACGCAGTATTTT
TRBV5-1	TRBJ2-4	TRBD1	.	CASTTTGQGDIQYF	TGCGCCAGCACTACCACGGGACAGGGCGACATTCAGTACTTC
TRBV29-1	TRBJ2-7	TRBD2	few	CSVHTDGREQYF	TGCAGCGTCCACACTGACGGGAGGGAGCAGTACTTC
TRBV7-9	TRBJ2-3	TRBD1	few	CASSLSPGGSRSTDAQYF	TGTGCCAGCAGCTTGTCTCCAGGGGGCTCAAGAAGCACAGATGCGCAGTATTTT
TRBV29-1	TRBJ1-2	.	few	CSVGQKLHYGYTF	TGCAGCGTTGGACAGAAACTTCACTATGGCTACACCTTC
TRBV7-9	TRBJ2-3	.	.	CASSLHEGRPGTDTQYF	TGTGCCAGCAGCCTCCACGAGGGGCGACCTGGCACAGATACGCAGTATTTT
TRBV7-9	TRBJ2-7	.	.	CASSFSRVPTSLEQYF	TGTGCCAGCAGCTTTTCGCGGGTCCCTACGAGTCTCGAGCAGTACTTC
TRBV15	TRBJ2-3	TRBD1	few	CATSRERDSSTDTQYF	TGTGCCACCAGCAGAGAACGGGACAGCAGCACAGATACGCAGTATTTT
TRBV20-1	TRBJ2-7	TRBD2	.	CSARNLAGETYEQYF	TGCAGTGCTAGGAACCTAGCGGGAGAAACCTACGAGCAGTACTTC
TRBV29-1	TRBJ2-1	.	.	CSVQNLDTYNEQFF	TGCAGCGTCCAAAACTTAGATACCTACAATGAGCAGTTCTTC
TRBV6-5	TRBJ2-7	.	.	CASSLWGSLPEYEQYF	TGTGCCAGCAGTTTGTGGGGGAGCCTCCCTGAATACGAGCAGTACTTC
TRBV5-1	TRBJ2-5	.	.	CASSLEGHQQETQYF	TGCGCCAGCAGCTTGGAGGGACACCAACAAGAGACCCAGTACTTC
TRBV5-1	TRBJ1-2	.	.	CASSPDLSKGYTF	TGCGCCAGCAGCCCAGACCTATCGAAAGGCTACACCTTC
TRBV25-1	TRBJ2-1	TRBD2	once	CASSELAGGDHEQFF	TGTGCCAGCAGTGAATTGGCGGGAGGAGACCATGAGCAGTTCTTC
TRBV12-3/TRBV12-4	TRBJ2-5	.	.	CASSPQTGRYETQYF	TGTGCCAGCAGTCCCCAGACAGGGAGGTACGAGACCCAGTACTTC
TRBV3-1	TRBJ2-6	.	few	CASSQEGAGANVLTF	TGTGCCAGCAGCCAAGAAGGCGCGGGGGCCAACGTCCTGACTTTC
TRBV5-1	TRBJ2-5	.	.	CASSSPQGLLRETQYF	TGCGCCAGCAGCTCCCCACAGGGCCTTCTTCGGGAGACCCAGTACTTC
TRBV11-2	TRBJ1-1	.	.	CASSSVRGGKPEAFF	TGTGCCAGCAGCTCCGTCCGGGGGGGGAAGCCTGAAGCTTTCTTT
TRBV7-2	TRBJ2-3	.	.	CASSKGRGGQDTQYF	TGTGCCAGCAGCAAAGGAAGGGGGGGCCAAGATACGCAGTATTTT
TRBV20-1	TRBJ2-7	TRBD2	.	CSARSRLAGGPYEQYF	TGCAGTGCTAGATCCCGACTAGCGGGAGGCCCCTACGAGCAGTACTTC
TRBV29-1	TRBJ2-5	.	.	CSATRPPSREQYF	TGCAGCGCCACTAGGCCCCCCTCGAGGGAGCAGTACTTC
TRBV20-1	TRBJ1-2	.	.	CSARLGNYGYTF	TGCAGTGCTAGATTGGGGAACTATGGCTACACCTTC
TRBV5-1	TRBJ1-5	TRBD1	.	CASSFSPGTGNQPQHF	TGCGCCAGCAGCTTTTCCCCCGGGACAGGAAATCAGCCCCAGCATTTT
TRBV6-5	TRBJ2-3	.	few	CASSYIDTQYF	TGTGCCAGCAGTTACATAGATACGCAGTATTTT
TRBV12-3/TRBV12-4	TRBJ2-1	TRBD1	.	CASSLAWDSNNEQFF	TGTGCCAGCAGTTTAGCATGGGACAGCAACAATGAGCAGTTCTTC
TRBV29-1	TRBJ2-7	TRBD2	few	CSAGLGTSANEQYF	TGCAGCGCTGGACTTGGGACTAGCGCAAACGAGCAGTACTTC
TRBV5-1	TRBJ2-1	TRBD2	.	CASKGGGPYNEQFF	TGCGCCAGCAAGGGCGGGGGGCCCTACAATGAGCAGTTCTTC
TRBV12-5	TRBJ2-1	.	.	CASGLVISSYNEQFF	TGTGCTAGTGGTTTGGTAATCAGCTCCTACAATGAGCAGTTCTTC
TRBV6-2/TRBV6-3	TRBJ2-7	.	.	CASSRTGIPYEQYF	TGTGCCAGCAGTCGAACCGGGATCCCCTACGAGCAGTACTTC
TRBV7-9	TRBJ2-3	TRBD2	few	CASSFGLAGEDTQYF	TGTGCCAGCAGCTTCGGACTAGCGGGAGAAGATACGCAGTATTTT
TRBV7-9	TRBJ2-3	TRBD2	.	CASSPSLAGGWDTQYF	TGTGCCAGCAGCCCTAGCCTAGCGGGGGGTTGGGATACGCAGTATTTT
TRBV5-1	TRBJ2-2	.	many	CASSLVGTGELFF	TGCGCCAGCAGCTTGGTGGGCACCGGGGAGCTGTTTTTT
TRBV20-1	TRBJ2-3	TRBD2	.	CSARGGGRSDTQYF	TGCAGTGCTAGAGGGGGCGGGAGATCTGATACGCAGTATTTT
TRBV12-3/TRBV12-4	TRBJ2-7	.	few	CASSPRGAVYEQYF	TGTGCCAGCAGTCCCCGAGGGGCAGTCTACGAGCAGTACTTC
TRBV10-3	TRBJ1-5	TRBD1	few	CAISEETGGRQPQHF	TGTGCCATCAGTGAAGAAACAGGGGGTCGCCAGCCCCAGCATTTT
TRBV5-6	TRBJ1-1	.	.	CASSPRRRDNTEAFF	TGTGCCAGCAGCCCCCGGCGTCGGGACAACACTGAAGCTTTCTTT
TRBV28	TRBJ1-1	.	.	CASSRIGRQLEAFF	TGTGCCAGCAGCCGGATCGGGCGCCAACTTGAAGCTTTCTTT
TRBV12-5	TRBJ1-5	.	.	CASGLTENQPQHF	TGTGCTAGTGGTTTGACAGAGAATCAGCCCCAGCATTTT
TRBV10-1	TRBJ2-5	.	.	CASSELQGETQYF	TGTGCCAGCAGTGAGTTGCAGGGAGAGACCCAGTACTTC
TRBV7-2	TRBJ2-4	.	many	CASSPDILGIQYF	TGTGCCAGCAGCCCCGACATCTTGGGCATTCAGTACTTC
TRBV29-1	TRBJ2-7	TRBD1	.	CSVANRGRILYEQYF	TGCAGCGTTGCCAACAGGGGGCGAATACTGTACGAGCAGTACTTC